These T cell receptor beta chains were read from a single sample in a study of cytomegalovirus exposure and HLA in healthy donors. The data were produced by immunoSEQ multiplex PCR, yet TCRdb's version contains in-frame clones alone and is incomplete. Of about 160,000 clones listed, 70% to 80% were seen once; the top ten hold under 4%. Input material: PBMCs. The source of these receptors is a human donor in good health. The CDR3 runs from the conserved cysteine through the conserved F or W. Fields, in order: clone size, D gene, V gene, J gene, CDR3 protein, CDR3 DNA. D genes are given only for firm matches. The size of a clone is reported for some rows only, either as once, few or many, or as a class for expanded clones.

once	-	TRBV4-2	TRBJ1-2	CASSQAGYGYTF	TGTGCCAGCAGCCAGGCTGGCTATGGCTACACCTTC
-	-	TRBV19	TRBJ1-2	CASAHLQGGSYGYTF	TGTGCCAGCGCACATTTACAGGGCGGGAGCTATGGCTACACCTTC
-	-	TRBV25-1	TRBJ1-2	CASSYPKGGAWGYTF	TGTGCCAGCAGCTACCCAAAAGGGGGGGCTTGGGGCTACACCTTC
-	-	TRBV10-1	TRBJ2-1	CASSDGSNEQFF	TGCGCCAGCAGTGATGGGAGCAATGAGCAGTTCTTC
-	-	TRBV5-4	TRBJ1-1	CASTPGGGSAEAFF	TGTGCCAGCACTCCTGGGGGGGGCAGCGCTGAAGCTTTCTTT
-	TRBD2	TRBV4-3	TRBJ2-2	CASSQVPGLANTGELFF	TGCGCCAGCAGCCAAGTGCCGGGACTAGCGAACACCGGGGAGCTGTTTTTT
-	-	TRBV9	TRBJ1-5	CASSPSPTEPQHF	TGTGCCAGCAGCCCAAGCCCAACGGAGCCCCAGCATTTT
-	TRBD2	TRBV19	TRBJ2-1	CASSILAGATYNEQFF	TGTGCCAGTAGTATACTAGCGGGGGCGACCTACAATGAGCAGTTCTTC
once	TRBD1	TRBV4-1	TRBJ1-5	CASSQVAGTGTQPQHF	TGCGCCAGCAGCCAAGTGGCCGGGACAGGGACTCAGCCCCAGCATTTT
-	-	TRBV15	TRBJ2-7	CATSRDVGQLTYEQYF	TGTGCCACCAGCAGAGACGTCGGACAGTTAACCTACGAGCAGTACTTC
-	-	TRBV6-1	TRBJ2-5	CASARVGGGGETQYF	TGTGCCAGCGCACGAGTCGGAGGGGGGGGCGAGACCCAGTACTTC
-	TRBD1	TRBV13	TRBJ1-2	CASSPRGQGMSGYTF	TGTGCCAGCAGCCCCCGGGGACAGGGGATGAGTGGCTACACCTTC
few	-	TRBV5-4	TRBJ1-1	CASSLEAGPNTEAFF	TGTGCCAGCAGCTTGGAGGCAGGCCCTAACACTGAAGCTTTCTTT
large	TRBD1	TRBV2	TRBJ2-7	CASSVGQGYEQYF	TGTGCCAGCAGTGTTGGACAGGGCTACGAGCAGTACTTC
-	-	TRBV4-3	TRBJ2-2	CASSQESGTYTGELFF	TGCGCCAGCAGCCAAGAATCCGGGACTTACACCGGGGAGCTGTTTTTT
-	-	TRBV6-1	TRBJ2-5	CASSVIDSQETQYF	TGTGCCAGCAGTGTTATAGACAGCCAAGAGACCCAGTACTTC
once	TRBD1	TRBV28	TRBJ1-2	CASRNPRGYYGYTF	TGTGCCAGCAGAAATCCCAGGGGGTACTATGGCTACACCTTC